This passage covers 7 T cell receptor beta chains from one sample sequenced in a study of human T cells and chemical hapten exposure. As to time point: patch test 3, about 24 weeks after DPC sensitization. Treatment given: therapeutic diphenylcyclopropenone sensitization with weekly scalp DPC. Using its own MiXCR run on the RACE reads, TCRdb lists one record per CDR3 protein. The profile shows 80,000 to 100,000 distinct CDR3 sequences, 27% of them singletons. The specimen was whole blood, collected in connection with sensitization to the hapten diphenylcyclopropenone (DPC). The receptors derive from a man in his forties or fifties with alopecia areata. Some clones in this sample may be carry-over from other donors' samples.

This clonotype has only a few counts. The CDR3 sequence: CASSLGVSVAQSYEQYF. For the CDR3, the DNA is TGTGCCAGCAGCTTAGGCGTCTCGGTAGCGCAATCCTACGAGCAGTACTTC. The rearrangement uses TRBV7-9 and TRBJ2-7; TRBD2 is a possible D gene (5 bases). Deletions cut 1 base from V and 1 base from J, with 17 bases between. This CDR3 region has 17 residues. Germline V gives CDR1 SEHNR, CDR2 FQNEAQ (reference sequence).

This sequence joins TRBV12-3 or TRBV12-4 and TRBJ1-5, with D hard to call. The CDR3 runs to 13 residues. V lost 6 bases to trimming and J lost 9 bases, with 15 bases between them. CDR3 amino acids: CASSPQTILPQHF. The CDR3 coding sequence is TGTGCCAGCAGCCCACAGACGATCTTGCCCCAGCATTTT.

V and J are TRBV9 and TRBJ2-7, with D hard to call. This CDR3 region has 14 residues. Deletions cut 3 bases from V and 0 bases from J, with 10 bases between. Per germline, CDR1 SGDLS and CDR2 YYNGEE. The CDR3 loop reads CASSGTVSSYEQYF. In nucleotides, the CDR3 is TGTGCCAGCAGCGGGACCGTAAGCTCCTACGAGCAGTACTTC.

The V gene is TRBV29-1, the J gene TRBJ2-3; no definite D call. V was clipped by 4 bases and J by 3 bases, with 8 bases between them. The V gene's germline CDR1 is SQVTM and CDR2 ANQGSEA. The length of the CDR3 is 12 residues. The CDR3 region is CSVGPETDTQYF. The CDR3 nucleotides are TGCAGCGTTGGTCCCGAAACAGATACGCAGTATTTT.

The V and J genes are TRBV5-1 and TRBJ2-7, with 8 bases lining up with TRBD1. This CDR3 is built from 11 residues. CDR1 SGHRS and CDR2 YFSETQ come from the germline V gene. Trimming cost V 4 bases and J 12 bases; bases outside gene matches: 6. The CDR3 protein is CASSDLDRAYF. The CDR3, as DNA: TGCGCCAGCAGCGACCTGGACAGGGCGTACTTC.

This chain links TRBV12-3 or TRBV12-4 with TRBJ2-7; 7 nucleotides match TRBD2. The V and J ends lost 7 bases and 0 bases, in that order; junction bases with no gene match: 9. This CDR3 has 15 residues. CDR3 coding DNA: TGTGCCAGCACCCTCTCTGGCGGGGGCTCCTACGAGCAGTACTTC. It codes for CASTLSGGGSYEQYF.

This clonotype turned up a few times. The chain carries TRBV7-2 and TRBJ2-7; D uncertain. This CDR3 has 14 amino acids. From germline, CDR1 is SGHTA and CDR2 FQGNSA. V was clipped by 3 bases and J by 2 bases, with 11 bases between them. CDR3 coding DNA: TGTGCCAGCAGCTTTACGTCCACAACCTACGAGCAGTACTTC. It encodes CASSFTSTTYEQYF.